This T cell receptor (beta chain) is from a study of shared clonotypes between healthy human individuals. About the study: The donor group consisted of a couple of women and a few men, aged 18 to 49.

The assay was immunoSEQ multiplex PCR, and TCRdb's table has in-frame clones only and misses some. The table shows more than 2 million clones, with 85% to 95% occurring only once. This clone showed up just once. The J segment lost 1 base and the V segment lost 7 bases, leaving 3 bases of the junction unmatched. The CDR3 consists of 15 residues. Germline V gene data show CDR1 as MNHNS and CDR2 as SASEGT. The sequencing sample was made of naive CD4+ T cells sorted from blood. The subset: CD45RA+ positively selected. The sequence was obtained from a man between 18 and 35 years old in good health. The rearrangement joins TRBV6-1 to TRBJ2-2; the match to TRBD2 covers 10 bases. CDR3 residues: CASKLAGVNTGELFF. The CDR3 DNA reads TGTGCCAGCAAGCTAGCGGGGGTGAACACCGGGGAGCTGTTTTTT.